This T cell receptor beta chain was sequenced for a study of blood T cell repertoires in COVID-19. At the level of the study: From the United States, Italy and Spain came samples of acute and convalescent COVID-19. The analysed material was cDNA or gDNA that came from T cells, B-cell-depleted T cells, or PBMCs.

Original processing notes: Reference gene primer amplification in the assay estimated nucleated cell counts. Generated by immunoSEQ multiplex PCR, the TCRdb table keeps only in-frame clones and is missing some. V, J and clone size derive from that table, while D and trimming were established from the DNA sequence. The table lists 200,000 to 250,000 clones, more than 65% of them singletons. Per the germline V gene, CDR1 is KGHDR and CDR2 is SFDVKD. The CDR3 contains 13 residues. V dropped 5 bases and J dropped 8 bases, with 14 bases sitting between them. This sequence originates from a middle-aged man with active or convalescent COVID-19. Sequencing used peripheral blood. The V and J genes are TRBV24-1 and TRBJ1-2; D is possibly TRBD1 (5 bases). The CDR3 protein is CATSGSTVWGYTF. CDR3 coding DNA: TGTGCCACCAGTGGATCGACAGTCTGGGGCTACACCTTC.